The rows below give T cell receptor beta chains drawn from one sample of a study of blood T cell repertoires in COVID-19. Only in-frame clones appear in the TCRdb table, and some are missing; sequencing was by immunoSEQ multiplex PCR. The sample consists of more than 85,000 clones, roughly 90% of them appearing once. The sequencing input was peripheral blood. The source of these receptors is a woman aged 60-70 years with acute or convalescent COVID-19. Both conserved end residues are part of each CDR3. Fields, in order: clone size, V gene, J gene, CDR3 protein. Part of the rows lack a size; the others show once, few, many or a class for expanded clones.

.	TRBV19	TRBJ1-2	CASSPLRQGHYGYTF
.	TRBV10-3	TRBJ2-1	CAITSTSGRPGSYNEQFF
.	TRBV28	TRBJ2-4	CASSFLAGGKNIQYF
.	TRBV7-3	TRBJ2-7	CASSLTPDRTYEQYF
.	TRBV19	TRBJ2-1	CASSLSSALYNEQFF
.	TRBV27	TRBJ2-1	CASSFSYRNEQFF
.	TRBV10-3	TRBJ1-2	CAIAGTGSPKYGYTF
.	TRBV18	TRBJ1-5	CASSPGGGGNQPQHF
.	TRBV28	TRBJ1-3	CASSLAGGAGGNTIYF
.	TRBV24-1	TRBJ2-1	CATSDFRLAGEQFF
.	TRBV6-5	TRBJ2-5	CASSYSGTGVQETQYF
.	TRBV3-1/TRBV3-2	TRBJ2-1	CASSPYSGNEQFF
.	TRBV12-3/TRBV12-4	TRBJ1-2	CASSTTGYGYTF
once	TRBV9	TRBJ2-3	CASSVGGRGGKPLTDTQYF
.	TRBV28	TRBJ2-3	CASSLSGMSSTDTQYF
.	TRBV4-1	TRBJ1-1	CASSQEIRGTEAFF
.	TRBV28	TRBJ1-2	CASSGYPRTGASGYTF
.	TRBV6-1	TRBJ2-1	CASSEGLAAFYNEQFF
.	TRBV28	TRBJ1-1	CASSGPGGNTEAFF
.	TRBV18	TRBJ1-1	CASSPSRGPEAFF
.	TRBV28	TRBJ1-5	CASSPDSGYSNQPQHF
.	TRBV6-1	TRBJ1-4	CASSGTRQGFNEKLFF
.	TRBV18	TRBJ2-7	CASSPRDYEQYF
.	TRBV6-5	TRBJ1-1	CASSGGAGGSTEAFF
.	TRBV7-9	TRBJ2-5	CASSLGDSKQETQYF
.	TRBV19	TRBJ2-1	CASSGPGLVGQFF
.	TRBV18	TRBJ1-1	CASSGTGREAFF
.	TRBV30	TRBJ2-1	CAWNAGQGAPRDEQFF
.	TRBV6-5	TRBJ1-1	CASSYSWDREAFF
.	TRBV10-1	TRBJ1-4	CARLRTDSATVGKVREGEKLFF
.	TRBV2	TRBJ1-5	CASSEDSYQPQHF
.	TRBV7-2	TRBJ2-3	CASSSRTGMGPDTQYF
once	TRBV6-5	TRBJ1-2	CASSPLQGAGGYTF
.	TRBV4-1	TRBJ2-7	CASSVAPGGAYEQYF
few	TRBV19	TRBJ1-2	CASSIGLQGAGYGYTF
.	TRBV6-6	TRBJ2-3	CASRRTSGRGDTQYF
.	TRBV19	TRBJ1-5	CASSLRDRGSQPQHF
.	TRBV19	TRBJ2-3	CASTPRGLLPSKPDTQYF
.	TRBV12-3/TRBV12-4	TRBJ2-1	CASSSTSYNEQFF
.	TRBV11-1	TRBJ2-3	CASSFREDTDTQYF
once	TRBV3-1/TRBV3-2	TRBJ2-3	CASSHPGDTQYF
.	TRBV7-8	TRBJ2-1	CASSLRTRLLHNEQFF
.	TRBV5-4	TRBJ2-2	CASSLGDSRTGELFF
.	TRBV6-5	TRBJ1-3	CASSSTGAGNTIYF
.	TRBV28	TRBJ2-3	CASTQRGLGLHTQYF
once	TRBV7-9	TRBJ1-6	CASSQGQGSSPLHF
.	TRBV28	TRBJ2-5	CASRSGGLGETQYF
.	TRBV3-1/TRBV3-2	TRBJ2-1	CASSLTSGSYNEQFF
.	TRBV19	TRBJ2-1	CASLPIAGGYNEQFF
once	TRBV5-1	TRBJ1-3	CASSSTPPDISGNTIYF
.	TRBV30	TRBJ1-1	CAWSPMPRGLNTEAFF